The 27 T cell receptor beta chains below all came from one sample that was sequenced in a study of blood T cell repertoires in COVID-19. Clones were sequenced by immunoSEQ multiplex PCR, and TCRdb holds only the in-frame ones, with some missing. Counted here are some 330,000 clones, around 87% occurring once; the ten biggest clones make up 1.5% to 2.5%. Sequencing was performed on PBMCs or T cells enriched from blood (not recorded which). The source is a man aged 40-55 years in a cohort exposed to, infected with or recovered from COVID-19 (not recorded which).

The chain employs TRBV29-1 and TRBJ2-5; 9 bases map to TRBD1. The CDR3 has 14 residues. Germline CDR1 and CDR2: SQVTM and ANQGSEA. V lost 7 bases, J lost 6 bases, and 12 bases stayed unmatched. CDR3 DNA sequence: TGCAGCGCCGTGGGACAGGGACGGGTTCAGACCCAGTACTTC. Its protein is CSAVGQGRVQTQYF. The variable domain in full, completed from reference TRBV29-1 and TRBJ2-5, reads SAVISQKPSRDICQRGTSLTIQCQVDSQVTMMFWYRQQPGQSLTLIATANQGSEATYESGFVIDKFPISRPNLTFSTLTVSNMSPEDSSIYLCSAVGQGRVQTQYFGPGTRLLVL.

In this sample, this clone turned up a few times. The rearrangement uses TRBV7-3 and TRBJ2-1; 7 bases align to TRBD2. Germline CDR1 reads SGHTA; CDR2 reads FQGTGA. J lost 6 bases, V lost 3 bases, and 17 bases had no gene match. The CDR3 has 18 amino acids. Here the CDR3 DNA reads TGTGCCAGCAGCTTCAACCCGAGCGGGCGCGGGAGACTCAATGAGCAGTTCTTC. Its translation: CASSFNPSGRGRLNEQFF.

This clone occurred a few times. The rearrangement joins TRBV19 to TRBJ2-1; D may be TRBD1 (6 bases). Germline CDR1 reads LNHDA; CDR2 reads SQIVND (reference sequence). Trimming took 6 bases from V and 8 from J, leaving 14 bases between them. The CDR3 has 13 residues. In DNA, the CDR3 is TGTGCCAGTAGGGAAACAGGGAGACATGAGCAGTTCTTC. Residues: CASRETGRHEQFF. The entire variable domain, with the rest obtained from reference TRBV19 and TRBJ2-1, is as follows: DGGITQSPKYLFRKEGQNVTLSCEQNLNHDAMYWYRQDPGQGLRLIYYSQIVNDFQKGDIAEGYSVSREKKESFPLTVTSAQKNPTAFYLCASRETGRHEQFFGPGTRLTVL.

V and J are TRBV18 and TRBJ2-5; 7 nucleotides match TRBD1. This CDR3 contains 13 residues. Germline assignment: CDR1 KGHSH and CDR2 LQKENI. The junction had 2 bases not matched to a gene; V was cut back by 6 bases and J by 1 base. The CDR3 region is CASSGTVQETQYF. CDR3 DNA sequence: TGTGCCAGCTCGGGGACAGTCCAAGAGACCCAGTACTTC.

The chain has TRBV2 and TRBJ1-6, with a possible D match to TRBD1 (5 bases). V was cut by 2 bases and J by 7 bases, with 9 bases left in between. Germline V lookup: CDR1 SNHLY, CDR2 FYNNEI. This CDR3 is built from 14 residues. The CDR3 DNA reads as TGTGCCAGCAGTGAAAGGGGTCGGAATTCACCCCTCCACTTT. Translating it yields CASSERGRNSPLHF.

V usage is TRBV5-1 and J usage is TRBJ1-2; weak D call: TRBD1 (5 bases). The CDR3 has 17 residues. Looked up from germline, CDR1 is SGHRS and CDR2 is YFSETQ. Deletions cut 0 bases from V and 2 bases from J, with 17 bases between. As DNA, the CDR3 is TGCGCCAGCAGCTTGGCCGCGTCAGGGTTACTAAACTATGGCTACACCTTC. Residues: CASSLAASGLLNYGYTF.

This chain links TRBV10-3 with TRBJ2-2; tentatively, D is TRBD2 (6 bases). Germline V lookup: CDR1 ENHRY, CDR2 SYGVKD. The CDR3 extends over 17 amino acids. V was pared by 2 bases and J by 0 bases, with 13 bases between. The CDR3 DNA is TGTGCCATCAGTGAGCCCTACGGACTATCGAACACCGGGGAGCTGTTTTTT. It yields the protein CAISEPYGLSNTGELFF.

Here the CDR3 DNA reads TGTGCCAGCAGTGGGAAAGCGGGAGGGCCGATCACCGGGGAGCTGTTTTTT. Residues: CASSGKAGGPITGELFF. The J gene is TRBJ2-2, the V gene TRBV6-4; 10 nucleotides match TRBD2. CDR1 and CDR2 (germline): MRHNA, SNTAGT. The CDR3 extends over 17 amino acids. The ends lost 4 bases at V and 4 bases at J; junction bases unmatched: 9.

V gene TRBV18 combines with J gene TRBJ2-2; no definite D call. The CDR3 spans 15 residues. Germline V gene sequence: CDR1 KGHSH, CDR2 LQKENI. V lost 2 bases and J lost 4, with 11 bases in between. This CDR3 reads CASSPSIESTGELFF. The CDR3 coding sequence is TGTGCCAGCTCACCAAGTATCGAGTCCACCGGGGAGCTGTTTTTT.

CDR3 in amino acids: CAWVGQPIYGYTF. The CDR3 DNA reads as TGTGCCTGGGTCGGACAGCCTATATATGGCTACACCTTC. The rearrangement links TRBV30 to TRBJ1-2; D might be TRBD1 (6 bases). V was shortened by 5 bases and J by 5 bases, with 15 bases between the two germline ends. The CDR3 extends over 13 amino acids. The germline gives CDR1 GTSNPN, CDR2 SVGIG (reference sequence).

The rearrangement links TRBV4-1 to TRBJ1-3; D gene ambiguous. CDR1 is MGHRA and CDR2 is YSYEKL in the germline V gene. This CDR3 has 17 residues. The V end lost 0 bases, the J end lost 0 bases, and 12 bases lay between the germline ends. The CDR3 region has the DNA TGCGCCAGCAGCCAAGATTCTACCTCGAGCTCTGGAAACACCATATATTTT. Protein: CASSQDSTSSSGNTIYF.

The chain uses TRBV5-1 and TRBJ2-1, with 8 positions matching TRBD2. CDR1 SGHRS and CDR2 YFSETQ come from the germline V gene. This CDR3 spans 16 amino acids. V trimming: 3 bases; J trimming: 6 bases; junction bases outside the gene matches: 11. CDR3 loop: CASSWFGGGSLNEQFF. The CDR3 DNA sequence: TGCGCCAGCAGCTGGTTCGGCGGGGGGTCCCTCAATGAGCAGTTCTTC.

This chain connects TRBV24-1 to TRBJ1-1; 8 bases agree with TRBD1. V was clipped by 2 bases and J by 1 base; unmatched bases: 5. The CDR3 is 16 amino acids. From germline, CDR1 is KGHDR and CDR2 SFDVKD. The CDR3 DNA reads TGTGCCACCAGTGATTCGGGGACAGGCCCGAACACTGAAGCTTTCTTT. Protein product: CATSDSGTGPNTEAFF.

This clone has a handful of counts. The chain is built from TRBV7-9 and TRBJ2-2; D not certain. The V end was cut by 2 bases, the J end by 2 bases, with 12 bases between. CDR3 size: 16 residues. CDR1 and CDR2 from the germline V gene are SEHNR and FQNEAQ (reference sequence). The CDR3 sequence is CASSLIQRINTGELFF. The CDR3, as DNA: TGTGCCAGCAGCTTAATCCAGCGAATTAACACCGGGGAGCTGTTTTTT.

This clone was seen just once. The rearrangement links TRBV9 to TRBJ2-6, with 10 bases identical to TRBD2. V gave up 0 bases and J gave up 0 bases; unmatched junction bases: 3. This CDR3 comprises 18 residues. The germline gives CDR1 SGDLS, CDR2 YYNGEE. DNA of the CDR3: TGTGCCAGCAGCGTAGGACTAGCGGGTTACTCTGGGGCCAACGTCCTGACTTTC. Its translation is CASSVGLAGYSGANVLTF. The variable domain in full, with the rest retrieved from reference TRBV9 and TRBJ2-6, is DSGVTQTPKHLITATGQRVTLRCSPRSGDLSVYWYQQSLDQGLQFLIQYYNGEERAKGNILERFSAQQFPDLHSELNLSSLELGDSALYFCASSVGLAGYSGANVLTFGAGSRLTVL.

This rearrangement joins TRBV12-2 to TRBJ2-7; the D call in the table, TRBD2, was not verified against the DNA. TRBV12-2 is marked as a pseudogene. CDR3 length: 16 residues. This CDR3 reads CASRLSFRDFAYEQYF. The CDR3 bases are TGTGCAAGTCGCTTAAGTTTCCGGGACTTCGCCTACGAGCAGTACTTC.

The rearrangement uses TRBV13 and TRBJ2-3, with 12 nucleotides matching TRBD2. The J segment lost 3 bases and the V segment lost 5 bases, leaving 9 bases of the junction unmatched. This CDR3 has 17 amino acids. Germline V gene lookup returns CDR1 PRHDT and CDR2 FYEKMQ (reference sequence). CDR3 in DNA: TGTGCCAGCAGCGCCCGACTAGCGGGAGAGGTTACAGATACGCAGTATTTT. Amino acid sequence: CASSARLAGEVTDTQYF. Complete variable domain (other parts from reference TRBV13 and TRBJ2-3): AAGVIQSPRHLIKEKRETATLKCYPIPRHDTVYWYQQGPGQDPQFLISFYEKMQSDKGSIPDRFSAQQFSDYHSELNMSSLELGDSALYFCASSARLAGEVTDTQYFGPGTRLTVL.

This sequence joins TRBV10-3 and TRBJ2-7, with 11 nucleotides matching TRBD2. The germline gives CDR1 ENHRY, CDR2 SYGVKD. The length of the CDR3 is 15 residues. V lost 0 bases and J lost 4; bases outside the gene matches: 2. For the CDR3, the DNA is TGTGCCATCAGTGAGTCTTCTAGCGGGAGGTACGAGCAGTACTTC. Protein product: CAISESSSGRYEQYF.

This clone was seen a few times. The genes are TRBV11-2 and TRBJ1-4; 7 bases are shared with TRBD1. Losses at the gene ends were 3 bases for V and 3 bases for J; bases not matched to a gene: 4. CDR1 and CDR2 from the germline V gene are SGHAT and FQNNGV. CDR3 length equals 15 residues. Here the CDR3 DNA reads TGTGCCAGCAGCTTTAGACAGGGAGCTAATGAAAAACTGTTTTTT. It encodes CASSFRQGANEKLFF.

The chain links TRBV5-1 to TRBJ2-7, with 12 nucleotides matching TRBD1. CDR1 and CDR2 (germline): SGHRS, YFSETQ. V lost 4 bases and J lost 5; bases outside the gene matches: 4. This CDR3 has 14 residues. CDR3 DNA sequence: TGCGCCAGCAGCCCCGGGACAGGGGGCGACGAGCAGTACTTC. It codes for CASSPGTGGDEQYF. Drawing the rest from reference TRBV5-1 and TRBJ2-7, the complete variable domain is KAGVTQTPRYLIKTRGQQVTLSCSPISGHRSVSWYQQTPGQGLQFLFEYFSETQRNKGNFPGRFSGRQFSNSRSEMNVSTLELGDSALYLCASSPGTGGDEQYFGPGTRLTVT.

The rearrangement joins TRBV7-9 to TRBJ2-3; D unclear. V lost 7 bases, J lost 10 bases, and 9 bases lay in between. Germline CDR1 is SEHNR and CDR2 is FQNEAQ (reference sequence). The CDR3 totals 10 residues. CDR3 residues: CASKPGPQYF. In DNA form, the CDR3 reads TGTGCCAGCAAGCCTGGTCCGCAGTATTTT.

The V and J genes are TRBV9 and TRBJ1-2; 7 bases are shared with TRBD1. CDR3 length: 14 residues. Germline lookup yields CDR1 SGDLS and CDR2 YYNGEE. J gave up 2 bases and V 0 bases, and 1 base lay outside the gene matches. This CDR3 is CASSVEGANYGYTF. The DNA for the CDR3 is TGTGCCAGCAGCGTAGAGGGGGCCAACTATGGCTACACCTTC.

V and J are TRBV6-4 and TRBJ1-2; D gene unclear. The germline V gene has CDR1 MRHNA and CDR2 SNTAGT. V was pared by 6 bases and J by 7 bases, with 18 bases between. CDR3 length equals 14 residues. The CDR3 spells CASRPKTTLGGYTF. For the CDR3, the DNA is TGTGCCAGCAGACCTAAGACTACCCTGGGTGGCTACACCTTC.

The chain has TRBV2 and TRBJ1-4, with a tentative D call TRBD1 (5 bases). The V end was cut by 4 bases, the J end by 4 bases, with 10 bases between. Per the germline V gene, CDR1 is SNHLY and CDR2 is FYNNEI. The CDR3 loop spans 14 amino acids. CDR3 amino acids: CASSVGRGNEKLFF. In DNA, the CDR3 is TGTGCCAGCAGTGTGGGGAGGGGTAATGAAAAACTGTTTTTT.

The rearrangement uses TRBV6-1 and TRBJ1-5; D not resolved. This CDR3 has 14 residues. V was clipped by 2 bases and J by 4 bases, with 9 bases between them. Per germline, CDR1 MNHNS and CDR2 SASEGT. This CDR3 reads CASSEWAGNQPQHF. The DNA for the CDR3 is TGTGCCAGCAGTGAATGGGCAGGAAATCAGCCCCAGCATTTT.

Only a few counts were recorded for this clone. The chain recombines TRBV25-1 with TRBJ2-1; D perhaps matches TRBD1 (6 bases). Per germline, CDR1 MGHDK and CDR2 SYGVNS. The CDR3 runs to 14 residues. Trimming left V 1 base short and J 9 bases short, with 13 bases between. The CDR3 spells CASSESGTKGEQFF. In DNA, the CDR3 is TGTGCCAGCAGTGAATCCGGGACAAAGGGTGAGCAGTTCTTC.

The chain joins TRBV9 to TRBJ1-6; 7 bases map to TRBD1. Trimming took 3 bases from V and 7 from J; bases not matched to a gene: 7. Germline V lookup: CDR1 SGDLS, CDR2 YYNGEE. CDR3 length: 15 residues. The chain's CDR3 is CASSGRQGENSPLHF. The CDR3 DNA sequence: TGTGCCAGCAGCGGGCGGCAGGGGGAAAATTCACCCCTCCACTTT.